The T cell receptor (beta chain) under discussion was sequenced for a study of PD-1 blockade in classical Hodgkin lymphoma. Study-wide findings and caveats: Baseline TCR diversity was reportedly lower in newly diagnosed patients than healthy donors.

Here immunoSEQ multiplex PCR was the method, and the copy in TCRdb shows in-frame clones only, minus some. The sample contains approximately 26,000 clones, roughly three quarters of which appear only once. CDR1 SGHTA and CDR2 FQGTGA come from the germline V gene. CDR3 length: 13 amino acids. V was shortened by 4 bases and J by 2 bases, with 7 bases between the two germline ends. Concerning this clone: The antigen remains undetermined.

Each patient's relapse followed autologous stem cell transplantation, and brentuximab vedotin exposure varied. Patients had relapsed/refractory classical Hodgkin lymphoma with complete response, partial response or progressive disease as best response. This sequence joins TRBV7-3 and TRBJ2-3; tentatively, D is TRBD2 (5 bases). This clonotype originated in a human donor with classical Hodgkin lymphoma. The source material was peripheral blood mononuclear cells (PBMCs), sampled at baseline. CDR3 in DNA: TGTGCCAGCAGCTCGCGGGTCACAGATACGCAGTATTTT. Translating it yields CASSSRVTDTQYF.